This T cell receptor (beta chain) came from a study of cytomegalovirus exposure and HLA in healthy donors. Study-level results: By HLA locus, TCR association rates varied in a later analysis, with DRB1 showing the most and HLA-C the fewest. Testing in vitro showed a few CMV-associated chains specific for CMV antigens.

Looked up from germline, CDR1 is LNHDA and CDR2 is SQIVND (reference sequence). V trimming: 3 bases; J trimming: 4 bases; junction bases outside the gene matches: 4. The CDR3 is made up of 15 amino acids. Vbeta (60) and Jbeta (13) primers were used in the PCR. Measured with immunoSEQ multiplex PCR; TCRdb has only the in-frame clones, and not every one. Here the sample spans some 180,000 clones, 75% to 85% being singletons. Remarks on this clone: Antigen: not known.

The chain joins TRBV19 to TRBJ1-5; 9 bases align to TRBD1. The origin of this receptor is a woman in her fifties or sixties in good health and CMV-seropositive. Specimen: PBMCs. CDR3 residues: CASSMDRGRNQPQHF. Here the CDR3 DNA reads TGTGCCAGTAGTATGGACAGGGGTCGAAATCAGCCCCAGCATTTT.